This T cell receptor (beta chain) was sequenced during a study of PD-1 blockade in classical Hodgkin lymphoma. Findings of the study overall: Partial responders and progressors had significantly lower baseline TCR diversity. Lower baseline TCR diversity was reported for newly diagnosed patients than for healthy donors. CD4+ TCR diversity climbed significantly by C4D1, unlike CD8+ TCR diversity.

Data came from immunoSEQ multiplex PCR; TCRdb stores just in-frame clones and leaves some out. The table records fewer than 55,000 clones, nearly 80% of them present only once. Notes on this clone: Its antigen is not identified.

Germline V gene lookup returns CDR1 LNHDA and CDR2 SQIVND (reference sequence). This CDR3 comprises 15 residues. The trim removed 7 bases at V and 3 bases at J, leaving 5 bases unmatched. Specified time point: cycle 4 day 1 (C4D1), after 6 weeks of nivolumab. Relapse after autologous stem cell transplantation occurred in every patient, and brentuximab vedotin exposure varied. Best responses included complete response and partial response; otherwise, the best response was progressive disease. This chain links TRBV19 with TRBJ2-3; 12 bases agree with TRBD2. The specimen was peripheral blood mononuclear cells (PBMCs), collected before the fourth cycle of nivolumab. The TCR comes from a human donor with classical Hodgkin lymphoma. The CDR3 coding sequence is TGTGCCAGTACCCGGACTAGCGGGAATACAGATACGCAGTATTTT. Translated, it gives CASTRTSGNTDTQYF.